This T cell receptor beta chain was captured in a study of blood T cell repertoires in COVID-19. In the study overall: Nucleic acid was either cDNA or gDNA, and it came from T cells, B-cell-depleted T cells, or PBMCs.

In germline, CDR1 is MGHRA, CDR2 YSYEKL. V trimming: 0 bases; J trimming: 1 base; junction bases outside the gene matches: 14. The CDR3 covers 20 residues. Seattle's enrolled individuals joined amid active infection and were then monitored longitudinally. As processed by the authors: Reference gene primer amplification gave estimated nucleated cell counts. The assay was immunoSEQ multiplex PCR, and TCRdb's table has in-frame clones only and misses some. D and trimming come from the DNA, and the V and J calls and clone size come from that table. The table shows roughly 290,000 clones, with over 75% occurring only once.

The material sequenced was peripheral blood. This TCR was sampled from a human donor with COVID-19, enrolled during active disease. The donor label of this sample is uncertain. The V gene is TRBV4-1, the J gene TRBJ2-3, with 9 nucleotides matching TRBD2. The chain's CDR3 is CASSQDSPGSGRFGTDTQYF. CDR3 bases: TGCGCCAGCAGCCAAGATTCCCCGGGTAGCGGGAGATTCGGCACAGATACGCAGTATTTT.